The 7 T cell receptor beta chains below all came from one sample that was sequenced in a study of a mutant IDH1 vaccine in newly diagnosed glioma. Time point specified: week 5, during vaccination. Each dose delivered 300 ug of mutant IDH1 20-mer peptide subcutaneously with imiquimod. Sequencing was performed with immunoSEQ multiplex PCR; in TCRdb, only in-frame clones are kept and a portion is missing. The sample lists some 48,000 clones, over 75% seen once, with around 2% in the top ten. These receptors are not linked to any known antigen. Sequenced here: PBMCs, sampled from a glioma patient whose treatment included an IDH1 peptide vaccine. The receptor set was obtained from a middle-aged woman with glioma.

The rearrangement links TRBV6-6 to TRBJ2-1, with D possibly being TRBD1 or TRBD2 (5 bases each). Germline V gene sequence: CDR1 MNHNY, CDR2 SVGAGI (reference sequence). Trimming took 4 bases from V and 7 from J, leaving 20 bases between them. This CDR3 spans 16 amino acids. As DNA, the CDR3 is TGTGCCAGCAGTTCCGAAGAGGGGCAGGGTAATAATGAGCAGTTCTTC. It translates to CASSSEEGQGNNEQFF.

J is TRBJ1-2 and V is TRBV7-9; TRBD1 agrees at 7 bases. Unmatched junction bases numbered 2, after V lost 8 bases and J lost 2 bases. CDR1 is SEHNR, CDR2 FQNEAQ, per germline (reference sequence). This CDR3 comprises 12 residues. The CDR3: CASRQGNYGYTF. In DNA, the CDR3 is TGTGCCAGCCGACAGGGAAACTATGGCTACACCTTC.

This clone turned up a few times. V and J are TRBV7-2 and TRBJ1-1, with TRBD1 matching 12 bases. V was pared by 4 bases and J by 7 bases, with 7 bases of the junction left unmatched. The CDR3 has 15 residues. Germline lookup yields CDR1 SGHTA and CDR2 FQGNSA. CDR3 bases: TGTGCCAGCAGCTGGGGGGGACAGGGGGCGGTTGAAGCTTTCTTT. Translation gives CASSWGGQGAVEAFF.

The chain couples TRBV30 to TRBJ2-3; tentatively, D is TRBD1 (5 bases). The CDR3 is 13 amino acids. Trimming shortened V by 3 bases and J by 4 bases, and 11 bases separated the two germline ends. Germline V gene data show CDR1 as GTSNPN and CDR2 as SVGIG (reference sequence). CDR3: CAWRQGGADTQYF. Written as DNA, the CDR3 is TGTGCCTGGAGGCAGGGTGGCGCAGATACGCAGTATTTT.

V is TRBV11-1 and J is TRBJ1-2; a possible D gene is TRBD1 (5 bases). The ends were cut back, 5 bases at V and 6 bases at J, with 22 bases in the middle. The CDR3 consists of 16 residues. CDR1 SGHAT and CDR2 FQDESV come from the germline V gene (reference sequence). This CDR3 is CASSPGPPGGLDGYTF. The CDR3 DNA follows: TGTGCCAGCAGCCCGGGACCTCCGGGGGGTCTCGATGGCTACACCTTC.

V usage is TRBV5-1 and J usage is TRBJ1-2; tentatively, D is TRBD1 (6 bases). CDR1 SGHRS and CDR2 YFSETQ come from the germline V gene. V dropped 4 bases and J dropped 4 bases, with 14 bases sitting between them. This CDR3 is built from 14 residues. CDR3 sequence reads: CASSTGEGGYGYTF. The CDR3 DNA is TGCGCCAGCAGCACGGGAGAGGGGGGCTATGGCTACACCTTC.

This sequence joins TRBV29-1 and TRBJ2-5, with a tentative D call TRBD2 (6 bases). Trimming removed 5 bases from V and 3 bases from J, with 10 bases in between. The CDR3 runs to 12 residues. Germline CDR1 is SQVTM and CDR2 is ANQGSEA. CDR3 DNA sequence: TGCAGCGTTTTTAGCGGAGAAGAGACCCAGTACTTC. Translation gives CSVFSGEETQYF.